What follows are 26 T cell receptor beta chains derived from one specimen sequenced in a study of blood T cells in healthy people across ages. Through a sample-barcoded 5' primer and a J-beta primer mix, a second PCR was run for roughly 7 to 11 cycles. TCRdb re-called the 5' RACE reads with MiXCR, one entry per CDR3 protein. Of fewer than 2,000,000 distinct CDR3 sequences listed, about 39% were seen once; the top ten hold 23%. The specimen sequenced was blood. The receptors come from a human donor in good health.

This chain uses TRBV7-9 with TRBJ2-3; TRBD1 might be the D (6 bases). The germline gives CDR1 SEHNR, CDR2 FQNEAQ (reference sequence). The V end lost 7 bases, the J end lost 3 bases, and 8 bases lay between the germline ends. This CDR3 comprises 12 residues. CDR3 coding DNA: TGTGCCAGCACAGGGGCTACAGATACGCAGTATTTT. The encoded protein is CASTGATDTQYF. The full variable domain, in which reference TRBV7-9 and TRBJ2-3 provide the parts outside the CDR3, is DTGVSQNPRHKITKRGQNVTFRCDPISEHNRLYWYRQTLGQGPEFLTYFQNEAQLEKSRLLSDRFSAERPKGSFSTLEIQRTEQGDSAMYLCASTGATDTQYFGPGTRLTVL.

This clonotype was found a few times. This chain joins TRBV3-1 and TRBJ2-7, with D tentatively TRBD1 (5 bases). This CDR3 comprises 17 residues. V was pared by 1 base and J by 0 bases, with 16 bases between. Germline V gives CDR1 LGHDT, CDR2 YNNKEL (reference sequence). As DNA, the CDR3 is TGTGCCAGCAGCCAAGGGTCTGGACACCTTTTCTCCTACGAGCAGTACTTC. Translated, it gives CASSQGSGHLFSYEQYF.

V gene TRBV6-6 combines with J gene TRBJ2-1, with D possibly TRBD1 on 5 matching bases. V was clipped by 6 bases and J by 5 bases, with 14 bases between them. Germline values: CDR1 MNHNY, CDR2 SVGAGI (reference sequence). This CDR3 is built from 14 residues. This chain's CDR3 is CASSPPGKDNEQFF. The CDR3 nucleotides read TGTGCCAGCAGCCCCCCAGGGAAAGACAATGAGCAGTTCTTC.

This chain links TRBV4-1 with TRBJ2-7, with 8 positions matching TRBD2. After removal of 0 bases from V and 1 base from J, the junction contained 8 bases not matched to a gene. Germline V gene sequence: CDR1 MGHRA, CDR2 YSYEKL. This CDR3 is 17 amino acids long. The CDR3 loop reads CASSQEPPGLVSYEQYF. CDR3 in DNA: TGCGCCAGCAGCCAAGAACCCCCGGGACTAGTTTCCTACGAGCAGTACTTC.

This clonotype showed up just a few times. The rearrangement uses TRBV29-1 and TRBJ1-1; D is unresolved. In germline, CDR1 is SQVTM, CDR2 ANQGSEA. This CDR3 is 14 amino acids long. Trimming shortened V by 2 bases and J by 1 base, and 11 bases separated the two germline ends. The CDR3 is CSVESKLSNTEAFF. The CDR3 nucleotides read TGCAGCGTTGAAAGTAAACTCTCGAACACTGAAGCTTTCTTT.

The chain has TRBV5-1 and TRBJ2-7; 12 bases agree with TRBD2. V lost 4 bases and J lost 4; bases outside the gene matches: 9. The CDR3 loop spans 16 amino acids. CDR1 is SGHRS and CDR2 is YFSETQ in the germline V gene. CDR3 DNA sequence: TGCGCCAGCAGCAGACGGACTAGCGGGGAAAGTTACGAGCAGTACTTC. Translating gives CASSRRTSGESYEQYF.

The DNA for the CDR3 is TGTGCCAGCAGAGCGGGGGAGAATCAGCCCCAGCATTTT. The encoded protein is CASRAGENQPQHF. The chain couples TRBV6-6 to TRBJ1-5; D is perhaps TRBD1 (5 bases). The CDR3 totals 13 residues. CDR1 is MNHNY and CDR2 is SVGAGI in the germline V gene (reference sequence). Trimming removed 6 bases at V and 4 bases at J, with 10 bases between.

The genes are TRBV5-1 and TRBJ2-1; D is possibly TRBD1 (5 bases). V lost 4 bases, J lost 5 bases, and 19 bases lay in between. Germline values: CDR1 SGHRS, CDR2 YFSETQ. CDR3 size: 16 residues. The chain's CDR3 is CASSGYGQGRNNEQFF. The DNA for the CDR3 is TGCGCCAGCAGCGGATATGGGCAGGGCCGGAACAATGAGCAGTTCTTC.

The rearrangement joins TRBV2 to TRBJ1-2; 7 bases are shared with TRBD1. CDR3 length: 13 amino acids. Germline V gene data show CDR1 as SNHLY and CDR2 as FYNNEI. J lost 8 bases, V lost 8 bases, and 11 bases had no gene match. In DNA form, the CDR3 reads TGTGCCAGCGGTACTAACAGGGGTGACGGCTACACCTTC. It yields the protein CASGTNRGDGYTF.

This chain joins TRBV12-3 or TRBV12-4 and TRBJ2-6, with 9 bases aligning to TRBD1. The V segment lost 3 bases and the J segment 2 bases; nucleotides outside the gene matches: 11. CDR3 length: 19 residues. In nucleotides, the CDR3 is TGTGCCAGCAGTTTTTCCCCGGGACAGGGTGGTGCTGGGGCCAACGTCCTGACTTTC. This encodes CASSFSPGQGGAGANVLTF.

J is TRBJ1-6 and V is TRBV7-2; 7 bases are a match to TRBD1. The length of the CDR3 is 14 residues. Losses at the gene ends were 6 bases for V and 5 bases for J; bases not matched to a gene: 4. From germline, CDR1 is SGHTA and CDR2 FQGNSA. CDR3 nucleotide sequence: TGTGCCAGCAGGAGAGGACAGGATAATTCACCCCTCCACTTT. Translated: CASRRGQDNSPLHF.

This clonotype showed up just a few times. The chain has TRBV4-1 and TRBJ2-5, with a tentative D call TRBD1 (7 bases). The CDR3 covers 16 residues. The germline V gene encodes CDR1 MGHRA and CDR2 YSYEKL. Trimming took 0 bases from V and 5 from J, leaving 16 bases between them. Here the CDR3 reads CASSQDGAGGLETQYF. For the CDR3, the DNA is TGCGCCAGCAGCCAAGATGGGGCAGGGGGGCTGGAGACCCAGTACTTC.

CDR3 nucleotide sequence: TGTGCCATCAGTGAGTCGGGCGGAAGGGACTATGGCTACACCTTC. This codes for CAISESGGRDYGYTF. The rearrangement links TRBV10-3 to TRBJ1-2; D is unresolved. The CDR3 sequence is 15 residues long. The V end was cut by 0 bases, the J end by 3 bases, with 11 bases between. The germline gives CDR1 ENHRY, CDR2 SYGVKD.

CDR3 sequence: CASSSSGYTDTQYF. CDR3 coding DNA: TGCGCCAGCAGCTCGTCCGGCTACACAGATACGCAGTATTTT. The V and J genes are TRBV4-1 and TRBJ2-3; no firm D call. The CDR3 is 14 residues long. Germline V CDR1 and CDR2: MGHRA, YSYEKL. The V gene lost 5 bases and the J gene lost 2 bases, with 11 bases spanning the gap.

This clonotype was detected many times. V and J are TRBV9 and TRBJ2-6; D gene ambiguous. Germline loops: CDR1 SGDLS, CDR2 YYNGEE. Trimming stripped 0 bases from V and 0 bases from J, with 13 bases between. This CDR3 comprises 18 residues. The CDR3 DNA reads as TGTGCCAGCAGCGTAGTGTGGGATCACCTCTCTGGGGCCAACGTCCTGACTTTC. Its translation: CASSVVWDHLSGANVLTF.

The chain uses TRBV27 and TRBJ1-2; D might be TRBD1 (6 bases). Germline assignment: CDR1 MNHEY and CDR2 SMNVEV (reference sequence). V lost 6 bases and J 5 bases, leaving 16 bases between the germline ends. This CDR3 contains 14 residues. CDR3 nucleotide sequence: TGTGCCAGCAGCCCCAGGACAGCTGGGTATGGCTACACCTTC. Its protein is CASSPRTAGYGYTF.

V and J are TRBV6-1 and TRBJ2-1, with 7 bases aligning to TRBD1. Germline values: CDR1 MNHNS, CDR2 SASEGT. The CDR3 contains 15 residues. V trimming: 7 bases; J trimming: 5 bases; junction bases outside the gene matches: 11. This CDR3 is CASMAPGTVNNEQFF. The CDR3 DNA sequence: TGTGCCAGCATGGCTCCCGGGACAGTTAACAATGAGCAGTTCTTC.

CDR3 bases: TGCAGTGCTAATTCATTCGGGGTTTTTCCCTACGAGCAGTACTTC. It translates to CSANSFGVFPYEQYF. The chain uses TRBV20-1 and TRBJ2-7, with a possible D match to TRBD2 (5 bases). V lost 4 bases and J lost 2, with 18 bases in between. Germline CDR1 DFQATT, CDR2 SNEGSKA (reference sequence). The CDR3 is made up of 15 amino acids.

V and J are TRBV3-1 and TRBJ2-3, with 8 bases fitting TRBD2. The ends lost 5 bases at V and 0 bases at J; junction bases unmatched: 7. The germline CDR1 and CDR2 sequences are LGHDT and YNNKEL (reference sequence). This CDR3 spans 16 amino acids. The CDR3 region is CASSLWAGGSTDTQYF. The CDR3 region has the DNA TGTGCCAGCAGCTTATGGGCGGGGGGCAGCACAGATACGCAGTATTTT.

The gene calls are TRBV6-2 or TRBV6-3 and TRBJ2-7; D is unresolved. The CDR3 consists of 13 residues. Germline CDR1 is MNHEY and CDR2 is SVGEGT. Trimming shortened V by 4 bases and J by 3 bases, and 10 bases separated the two germline ends. Written as DNA, the CDR3 is TGTGCCAGCAGTTCGGTCATTTGCTACGAGCAGTACTTC. The encoded protein is CASSSVICYEQYF.

J is TRBJ2-7 and V is TRBV6-1; D ambiguous. The last part of the DNA fits TRBJ2-5 better; the J call may be wrong. Germline loops: CDR1 MNHNS, CDR2 SASEGT. CDR3 length: 14 amino acids. The CDR3 spells CASSGGFGMETQYF. DNA for the CDR3: TGTGCCAGCAGTGGGGGTTTCGGTATGGAGACCCAGTACTTC.

The chain joins TRBV4-1 to TRBJ2-1; 9 nucleotides line up with TRBD1. V lost 3 bases to trimming and J lost 9 bases; unmatched junction nucleotides: 15. The germline CDR1 and CDR2 sequences are MGHRA and YSYEKL. This CDR3 comprises 17 residues. This CDR3 reads CASSHGRAPTGGLEQFF. The CDR3 nucleotides read TGCGCCAGCAGCCATGGCCGGGCCCCAACAGGGGGCCTTGAGCAGTTCTTC.

The rearrangement joins TRBV12-3 or TRBV12-4 to TRBJ2-5, with unresolved D. The CDR3 runs 14 residues. Trimming took off 5 bases at V and 2 bases at J, with 12 bases between the two ends. The CDR3 bases are TGTGCCAGCAGTCCGTCGTACACTCAAGAGACCCAGTACTTC. Protein sequence: CASSPSYTQETQYF.

This clonotype occurred a few times. This rearrangement joins TRBV10-3 to TRBJ1-2, with a weak D call TRBD1 (5 bases). Trimming removed 0 bases from V and 2 bases from J, with 16 bases in between. The CDR3 spans 17 residues. Germline CDR1 ENHRY, CDR2 SYGVKD. The CDR3 nucleotides read TGTGCCATCAGTGAGTCGAGATTGATGGGGGGGAACTATGGCTACACCTTC. The encoded protein is CAISESRLMGGNYGYTF.

Points on this clonotype: One end of the junction fails to match germline, which may point to a read error. This sequence joins TRBV10-3 and TRBJ2-6; 7 bases align to TRBD1. The germline gives CDR1 ENHRY, CDR2 SYGVKD. The CDR3 runs 18 residues. CDR3 residues: CAISRDRVLLAGTNVLTF. CDR3 nucleotides: TGTGCCATCAGTCGAGACAGGGTTTTATTGGCTGGGACCAACGTCCTGACTTTC.

V gene TRBV29-1 combines with J gene TRBJ2-5; TRBD2 aligns across 8 bases. Germline CDR1 and CDR2: SQVTM and ANQGSEA. The CDR3 is 12 residues long. J lost 4 bases, V lost 5 bases, and 3 bases had no gene match. Here the CDR3 reads CSVKTSGETQYF. CDR3 sequence (DNA): TGCAGCGTTAAAACTAGCGGAGAGACCCAGTACTTC.